Presented here are 14 T cell receptor beta chains from one specimen sequenced in a study of T-cell memory formation after mild COVID-19. TCRdb reprocessed the 5' RACE reads with MiXCR, giving one entry per CDR3 protein. The sample yields just under 150,000 distinct CDR3 sequences, approximately 21% seen once. Source material: PBMCs or a T cell subset sorted from them (not recorded which). The receptors were sampled from an adult woman who had mild COVID-19 (a few samples of this study predate the infection). Cell type and time point are not known.

The J gene is TRBJ2-7, the V gene TRBV10-3, with TRBD2 as a possible D gene (6 bases). The V end was cut by 6 bases, the J end by 5 bases, with 11 bases between. Per germline, CDR1 ENHRY and CDR2 SYGVKD. The CDR3 sequence is 12 residues long. The CDR3 protein is CAIRGPGDEQYF. CDR3 DNA: TGTGCCATCAGAGGACCGGGGGACGAGCAGTACTTC.

The rearrangement joins TRBV27 to TRBJ2-2; D unclear. This CDR3 spans 15 amino acids. Germline V gives CDR1 MNHEY, CDR2 SMNVEV (reference sequence). V lost 3 bases and J lost 1, with 9 bases in between. This chain's CDR3 is CASSFGPGNTGELFF. The CDR3 DNA reads TGTGCCAGCAGTTTTGGTCCGGGGAACACCGGGGAGCTGTTTTTT.

The chain employs TRBV24-1 and TRBJ2-1, with 7 bases that match TRBD1. V lost 6 bases and J lost 8; bases outside the gene matches: 12. The CDR3 runs 15 residues. CDR1 and CDR2 (germline): KGHDR, SFDVKD. CDR3 nucleotide sequence: TGTGCCACCAGTCGAGGGGGCGTAGATAGGGATGAGCAGTTCTTC. Translation: CATSRGGVDRDEQFF.

This clonotype was observed a few times. The chain employs TRBV6-2 or TRBV6-3 and TRBJ2-1; the D call may be TRBD1 or TRBD2 (5 bases each). The CDR3 extends over 14 amino acids. Germline V gene lookup returns CDR1 MNHEY and CDR2 SVGEGT. Trimming left V 2 bases short and J 1 base short, with 6 bases between. Here the CDR3 DNA reads TGTGCCAGCAGTTACGGGGGTTCCTACAATGAGCAGTTCTTC. Amino acid sequence: CASSYGGSYNEQFF.

This clonotype was counted only a few times. The V call is TRBV7-2, the J call TRBJ2-3; tentatively, D is TRBD1 or TRBD2 (6 bases each). The germline gives CDR1 SGHTA, CDR2 FQGNSA. The CDR3 extends over 17 amino acids. V lost 3 bases, J lost 5 bases, and 21 bases lay in between. CDR3 sequence: CASSFPPGAGGRDTQYF. CDR3 sequence (DNA): TGTGCCAGCAGCTTCCCGCCGGGGGCGGGCGGCCGAGATACGCAGTATTTT. Full variable domain (missing parts from reference TRBV7-2 and TRBJ2-3): GAGVSQSPSNKVTEKGKDVELRCDPISGHTALYWYRQSLGQGLEFLIYFQGNSAPDKSGLPSDRFSAERTGGSVSTLTIQRTQQEDSAVYLCASSFPPGAGGRDTQYFGPGTRLTVL.

This clonotype was seen a handful of times. The chain couples TRBV2 to TRBJ2-6, with D possibly being TRBD1 or TRBD2 (6 bases each). CDR1 SNHLY and CDR2 FYNNEI come from the germline V gene. The CDR3 runs 15 residues. V was pared by 3 bases and J by 2 bases, with 8 bases between. CDR3 nucleotides: TGTGCCAGCAGTGAGGGGGGCACTGGGGCCAACGTCCTGACTTTC. Amino acids: CASSEGGTGANVLTF.

V and J are TRBV6-5 and TRBJ1-1, with 8 bases fitting TRBD1. This CDR3 region has 11 residues. CDR1 is MNHEY, CDR2 SVGAGI, per germline. The junction had 4 bases not matched to a gene; V was cut back by 5 bases and J by 11 bases. The CDR3 DNA follows: TGTGCCAGCAGTCGACAGGGGAAGGCTTTCTTT. This codes for CASSRQGKAFF.

In this sample, this clonotype turned up a few times. CDR3 in amino acids: CASTGQTFTDTQYF. CDR3 DNA: TGTGCCAGCACAGGGCAGACCTTCACAGATACGCAGTATTTT. The chain carries TRBV6-2 or TRBV6-3 and TRBJ2-3; tentatively, D is TRBD1 (5 bases). Looked up from germline, CDR1 is MNHEY and CDR2 is SVGEGT. The length of the CDR3 is 14 residues. V was pared by 7 bases and J by 2 bases, with 13 bases between.

This clonotype has more than one count but fewer than ten. The V call is TRBV20-1, the J call TRBJ2-4; a weak D match, TRBD2 (6 bases). V lost 3 bases to trimming and J lost 3 bases, with 15 bases between them. The CDR3 runs to 15 residues. CDR1 is DFQATT, CDR2 SNEGSKA, per germline (reference sequence). Written as DNA, the CDR3 is TGCAGTGCTAGGGAACCCCAGGGAGGCAAAAACATTCAGTACTTC. Translating it yields CSAREPQGGKNIQYF.

There are a few counts of this clonotype. The chain has TRBV6-2 or TRBV6-3 and TRBJ2-7; D is ambiguous. V lost 6 bases and J lost 5, with 14 bases in between. This CDR3 has 13 amino acids. The germline V gene encodes CDR1 MNHEY and CDR2 SVGEGT. The CDR3 loop reads CASSTRRHHEQYF. DNA of the CDR3: TGTGCCAGCAGCACCCGACGACATCACGAGCAGTACTTC.

The chain uses TRBV24-1 and TRBJ2-1, with 15 positions matching TRBD2. The CDR3 sequence is 18 residues long. Germline V gene lookup returns CDR1 KGHDR and CDR2 SFDVKD. The J segment lost 8 bases and the V segment lost 2 bases, leaving 9 bases of the junction unmatched. The CDR3 bases are TGTGCCACCAGTGATTCCCTAGGGACTAGCGGGAGGTCGGATGAGCAGTTCTTC. This gives the protein CATSDSLGTSGRSDEQFF.

This clonotype was picked up a small number of times. The chain has TRBV7-2 and TRBJ1-4; no definite D call. CDR3 length: 13 amino acids. Germline assignment: CDR1 SGHTA and CDR2 FQGNSA. Trimming removed 5 bases at V and 8 bases at J, with 12 bases between. The CDR3 region is CASSPTSTEKLFF. The DNA of the CDR3 is TGTGCCAGCAGCCCTACCTCCACGGAAAAACTGTTTTTT.

The J gene is TRBJ1-5, the V gene TRBV30; D is uncertain. Trimming left V 1 base short and J 3 bases short, with 13 bases between. This CDR3 is 15 amino acids long. CDR1 GTSNPN and CDR2 SVGIG come from the germline V gene (reference sequence). The CDR3 reads CAWSGQTLLNQPQHF. Here the CDR3 DNA reads TGTGCCTGGAGTGGCCAGACACTTCTCAATCAGCCCCAGCATTTT.

J is TRBJ2-3 and V is TRBV14; D unresolved. Germline CDR1 is SGHDN and CDR2 is FVKESK. This CDR3 region has 15 residues. V was clipped by 4 bases and J by 2 bases, with 13 bases between them. The DNA of the CDR3 is TGTGCCAGCAGCCCAAGTTCACAGTACACAGATACGCAGTATTTT. Protein: CASSPSSQYTDTQYF.